The entry that follows covers one T cell receptor beta chain sequence. These data come from a study of blood T cell repertoires in COVID-19. The wider study: Samples came from the United States, Italy and Spain, spanning acute and convalescent COVID-19. PBMCs, B-cell-depleted T cells, or T cells provided the cDNA or gDNA that made up the material.

Methods used by the authors: Researchers report that nucleated cell counts were estimated from reference gene primer amplification. TCRdb's copy holds only in-frame clones and misses some; the assay was immunoSEQ multiplex PCR. V, J and clone size reflect that table, while D and trimming were determined from the DNA. The repertoire holds 35,000 to 45,000 clones, with 75% to 80% as singletons. V was clipped by 1 base and J by 5 bases, with 6 bases between them. The length of the CDR3 is 13 residues. Germline V gene lookup returns CDR1 LGHNA and CDR2 YNFKEQ. The rearrangement links TRBV4-2 to TRBJ1-5; D perhaps matches TRBD1 (5 bases). The source material was peripheral blood. The receptor's source is a woman in her sixties or seventies with acute or convalescent COVID-19. The CDR3 loop reads CASSQGRDQPQHF. The CDR3 DNA reads TGTGCCAGCAGCCAAGGCAGGGATCAGCCCCAGCATTTT.